This T cell receptor beta chain was retrieved from a study of control samples from healthy donors and cancer patients. Turning to this clone: Additional DNA sequences in this sample encode the identical CDR3.

This CDR3 comprises 13 residues. The germline V gene has CDR1 SGHTA and CDR2 FQGTGA. V dropped 4 bases and J dropped 6; count of bases not matched to a gene: 1. Profiling relied on immunoSEQ multiplex PCR, and the TCRdb table lists in-frame clones only, not all of them. The table includes around 140,000 clones, roughly 92% detected once. This receptor was identified in a young man in good health. The chain links TRBV7-3 to TRBJ2-1, with 9 bases that match TRBD1. The sequenced sample consisted of blood. CDR3 in amino acids: CASSSTGGNEQFF. CDR3 sequence (DNA): TGTGCCAGCAGCTCGACAGGGGGCAATGAGCAGTTCTTC.